These 6 T cell receptor beta chains share one sample of origin, sequenced in a study of cytomegalovirus exposure and HLA in healthy donors. PCR was performed using 60 Vbeta and 13 Jbeta primers. The assay was immunoSEQ multiplex PCR, and TCRdb's table has in-frame clones only and misses some. The sample includes hundreds of thousands of clones, more than 85% of them seen just once. The sample was PBMCs. The receptor source for this set is a young woman in good health and CMV-seronegative.

J is TRBJ2-1 and V is TRBV7-9; D gene uncertain. The CDR3 loop spans 14 amino acids. The V end was cut by 2 bases, the J end by 5 bases, with 10 bases between. Germline V gene data show CDR1 as SEHNR and CDR2 as FQNEAQ (reference sequence). Written as DNA, the CDR3 is TGTGCCAGCAGCTTAAATCCTTCTAACAATGAGCAGTTCTTC. Its protein product is CASSLNPSNNEQFF. The variable domain in full, with the rest retrieved from reference TRBV7-9 and TRBJ2-1, is DTGVSQNPRHKITKRGQNVTFRCDPISEHNRLYWYRQTLGQGPEFLTYFQNEAQLEKSRLLSDRFSAERPKGSFSTLEIQRTEQGDSAMYLCASSLNPSNNEQFFGPGTRLTVL.

The chain's CDR3 is CASSSPPPSGTSYNEQFF. The DNA of the CDR3 is TGTGCCAGCAGCTCACCCCCTCCCTCGGGGACTTCCTACAATGAGCAGTTCTTC. The gene calls are TRBV7-3 and TRBJ2-1, with D tentatively TRBD2 (6 bases). The CDR3 covers 18 residues. Trimming stripped 4 bases from V and 1 base from J, with 20 bases between. CDR1 is SGHTA, CDR2 FQGTGA, per germline.

V and J are TRBV5-4 and TRBJ2-3; D might be TRBD2 (7 bases). Germline-derived CDR1 and CDR2 are SGHNT and YYREEE (reference sequence). Trimming cost V 4 bases and J 3 bases, with 15 bases left between them. The CDR3 totals 15 residues. The CDR3 DNA sequence: TGTGCCAGCAGCCCCGGGGGGCGTGGGACAGATACGCAGTATTTT. This encodes CASSPGGRGTDTQYF.

This clone was counted a single time. The rearrangement joins TRBV5-1 to TRBJ2-5; 12 nucleotides align to TRBD1. The CDR3 has 17 amino acids. J was trimmed by 4 bases and V by 0 bases; bases with no gene match: 7. From germline, CDR1 is SGHRS and CDR2 YFSETQ. CDR3 DNA: TGCGCCAGCAGCTTGGGTGGGACAGGGGGCAGTGGAGAGACCCAGTACTTC. Protein product: CASSLGGTGGSGETQYF.

The sample holds a few counts of this clone. The gene calls are TRBV29-1 and TRBJ2-5; 8 positions match TRBD1. The germline V gene encodes CDR1 SQVTM and CDR2 ANQGSEA. The CDR3 covers 13 residues. Trimming at V came to 4 bases and at J to 2 bases, leaving 3 bases not matched to a gene. CDR3 residues: CSVAQGAQETQYF. The CDR3 bases are TGCAGCGTTGCCCAGGGGGCGCAAGAGACCCAGTACTTC.

This rearrangement joins TRBV11-2 to TRBJ1-4; D ambiguous. CDR3 length equals 15 residues. Germline CDR1 reads SGHAT; CDR2 reads FQNNGV. With 5 bases removed from V and 4 bases from J, the gap between germline ends came to 14 bases. CDR3 sequence: CASSRAYSLNEKLFF. CDR3 in DNA: TGTGCCAGCAGCAGAGCCTACAGCCTTAATGAAAAACTGTTTTTT.